A single sample gave rise to the 26 T cell receptor beta chains below, sequenced in a study of T cells after yellow fever vaccination. TCRdb reprocessed the 5' RACE reads with MiXCR, giving one entry per CDR3 protein. The repertoire holds about 340,000 distinct CDR3 sequences, with almost 4% as singletons. The specimen was PBMCs, collected 5 days after the yellow fever booster vaccination. The receptors come from a man between 18 and 35 years old who received the YFV17D yellow fever vaccine.

This clonotype was seen many times. The chain links TRBV5-1 to TRBJ1-1; D not certain. Germline V gives CDR1 SGHRS, CDR2 YFSETQ. V was shortened by 1 base and J by 6 bases, with 13 bases between the two germline ends. The CDR3 length is 14 residues. The CDR3 DNA reads as TGCGCCAGCAGCTTGTCCGGGGAGAGCGCTGAAGCTTTCTTT. Its translation: CASSLSGESAEAFF.

The chain joins TRBV7-8 to TRBJ2-7; D is unresolved. The V gene lost 0 bases and the J gene lost 7 bases, with 10 bases spanning the gap. Germline assignment: CDR1 SGHVS and CDR2 FQNEAQ. This CDR3 region has 13 residues. The CDR3 spells CASSLAPTREQYV. CDR3 nucleotides: TGTGCCAGCAGCTTAGCACCAACCCGGGAGCAGTACGTC.

This clonotype occurred a few times. The V and J genes are TRBV7-9 and TRBJ2-5, with 12 positions matching TRBD2. The V gene's germline CDR1 is SEHNR and CDR2 FQNEAQ (reference sequence). CDR3 size: 16 residues. Unmatched junction bases numbered 9, after V lost 5 bases and J lost 5 bases. The DNA of the CDR3 is TGTGCCAGCAGCCCTAGCGGGGGGGCCTCCCCCGAGACCCAGTACTTC. Amino acids: CASSPSGGASPETQYF. Combining the CDR3 with reference TRBV7-9 and TRBJ2-5 gives the whole variable domain DTGVSQNPRHKITKRGQNVTFRCDPISEHNRLYWYRQTLGQGPEFLTYFQNEAQLEKSRLLSDRFSAERPKGSFSTLEIQRTEQGDSAMYLCASSPSGGASPETQYFGPGTRLLVL.

In this sample, this clonotype turned up a few times. The chain combines TRBV7-2 with TRBJ2-2; TRBD2 agrees at 10 bases. The germline V gene has CDR1 SGHTA and CDR2 FQGNSA. Trimming at V came to 3 bases and at J to 3 bases, leaving 4 bases not matched to a gene. This CDR3 contains 16 residues. The CDR3 reads CASSFTLAGYTGELFF. The CDR3 coding sequence is TGTGCCAGCAGCTTTACACTAGCGGGGTACACCGGGGAGCTGTTTTTT.

V and J are TRBV7-9 and TRBJ2-5; the match to TRBD2 covers 10 bases. This CDR3 contains 15 residues. V dropped 3 bases and J dropped 0; count of bases not matched to a gene: 1. CDR1 is SEHNR, CDR2 FQNEAQ, per germline (reference sequence). The DNA for the CDR3 is TGTGCCAGCAGCTTGCTAGCGGGGGACCAAGAGACCCAGTACTTC. It specifies CASSLLAGDQETQYF.

This clonotype was found a few times. The genes are TRBV12-3 or TRBV12-4 and TRBJ1-3, with a tentative D call TRBD1 (6 bases). The CDR3 is made up of 14 amino acids. V shed 8 bases and J shed 3 bases, with 14 bases lying between them. The CDR3 DNA reads as TGTGCCAGCCGGGAGGGGGTCGGTGGAAACACCATATATTTT. As protein: CASREGVGGNTIYF.

CDR3 nucleotides: TGTGCCAGCAGCCTTCCCTCGGCGGGGGGCGCGGCAGATACGCAGTATTTT. Translation: CASSLPSAGGAADTQYF. The chain uses TRBV7-6 and TRBJ2-3; TRBD2 aligns across 8 bases. The J segment lost 4 bases and the V segment lost 5 bases, leaving 14 bases of the junction unmatched. CDR1 is SGHVS, CDR2 FNYEAQ, per germline. The CDR3 has 17 residues.

The chain combines TRBV6-5 with TRBJ1-1; possible D gene TRBD1, 6 bases. Between the trimmed V and J ends, which lost 8 bases and 5 bases, there was a span of 12 bases. The CDR3 length is 12 residues. Germline CDR1 is MNHEY and CDR2 is SVGAGI. This CDR3 reads CASGRGPTEAFF. The CDR3 DNA reads as TGTGCCAGCGGGCGGGGGCCTACTGAAGCTTTCTTT.

This sequence joins TRBV5-1 and TRBJ2-1, with 7 nucleotides matching TRBD2. The CDR3 contains 14 residues. J was trimmed by 9 bases and V by 5 bases; bases with no gene match: 11. Germline loops: CDR1 SGHRS, CDR2 YFSETQ. The DNA for the CDR3 is TGCGCCAGCAGGATCTATCCAGCGGGAATTGAGCAGTTCTTC. This gives the protein CASRIYPAGIEQFF.

In its sample, this clonotype was seen a few times. This chain connects TRBV7-2 to TRBJ2-3; TRBD2 agrees at 9 bases. This CDR3 is 15 amino acids long. The junction had 11 bases not matched to a gene; V was cut back by 7 bases and J by 6 bases. Germline V gene lookup returns CDR1 SGHTA and CDR2 FQGNSA. The CDR3 loop is CASTWTSDTGDTQYF. DNA for the CDR3: TGTGCCAGCACATGGACTAGCGACACCGGGGATACGCAGTATTTT. Variable domain in full (rest from reference TRBV7-2 and TRBJ2-3): GAGVSQSPSNKVTEKGKDVELRCDPISGHTALYWYRQSLGQGLEFLIYFQGNSAPDKSGLPSDRFSAERTGGSVSTLTIQRTQQEDSAVYLCASTWTSDTGDTQYFGPGTRLTVL.

This clonotype was detected ten times or more. The chain is built from TRBV6-4 and TRBJ2-1; the D gene is possibly TRBD1 (5 bases). Germline loops: CDR1 MRHNA, CDR2 SNTAGT. V dropped 3 bases and J dropped 7 bases, with 10 bases sitting between them. The CDR3 consists of 13 residues. CDR3 protein: CASSEDNVNEQFF. CDR3 DNA: TGTGCCAGCAGTGAGGACAACGTAAATGAGCAGTTCTTC.

This clonotype was counted many times. The chain recombines TRBV5-1 with TRBJ2-3, with TRBD2 matching over 7 bases. Trimming took 3 bases from V and 5 from J; bases not matched to a gene: 3. The CDR3 consists of 13 residues. The V gene's germline CDR1 is SGHRS and CDR2 YFSETQ. In DNA form, the CDR3 reads TGCGCCAGCAGCTGGGGGGGAAGAGATACGCAGTATTTT. It specifies CASSWGGRDTQYF. The complete variable domain, with remaining parts taken from reference TRBV5-1 and TRBJ2-3, reads KAGVTQTPRYLIKTRGQQVTLSCSPISGHRSVSWYQQTPGQGLQFLFEYFSETQRNKGNFPGRFSGRQFSNSRSEMNVSTLELGDSALYLCASSWGGRDTQYFGPGTRLTVL.

This clonotype was counted ten times or more. The rearrangement links TRBV5-1 to TRBJ2-3; no clear D gene. V gave up 5 bases and J gave up 1 base, with 11 bases separating them. CDR3 length: 14 residues. CDR1 and CDR2 (germline): SGHRS, YFSETQ. The CDR3: CASSNGSRTDTQYF. CDR3 in DNA: TGCGCCAGCAGTAATGGATCCCGCACAGATACGCAGTATTTT.

This clonotype was seen at least ten times. V and J are TRBV24-1 and TRBJ2-1; TRBD2 matches at 9 bases. The CDR3 loop spans 15 amino acids. Per the germline V gene, CDR1 is KGHDR and CDR2 is SFDVKD. V dropped 5 bases and J dropped 7; count of bases not matched to a gene: 8. The CDR3 nucleotides are TGTGCCACCAGTGGGCTAGCGGGGCCGAAAAATGAGCAGTTCTTC. Protein product: CATSGLAGPKNEQFF.

This clonotype appeared a few times. The V call is TRBV29-1, the J call TRBJ2-2; D is unresolved. The V gene's germline CDR1 is SQVTM and CDR2 ANQGSEA. The CDR3 length is 14 residues. The V end lost 0 bases, the J end lost 1 base, and 6 bases lay between the germline ends. CDR3 sequence: CSVEEAMNTGELFF. CDR3 coding DNA: TGCAGCGTTGAAGAAGCGATGAACACCGGGGAGCTGTTTTTT.

This clonotype was seen a handful of times. This chain connects TRBV7-2 to TRBJ2-3; 7 bases fit TRBD2. Germline CDR1 reads SGHTA; CDR2 reads FQGNSA. This CDR3 contains 15 residues. The ends lost 4 bases at V and 5 bases at J; junction bases unmatched: 9. The CDR3: CASSSNRGGLDTQYF. CDR3 DNA: TGTGCCAGCAGCTCGAATCGCGGGGGTCTAGATACGCAGTATTTT.

V is TRBV20-1 and J is TRBJ2-1, with D maybe TRBD2 (7 bases). The CDR3 runs to 16 residues. V lost 1 base and J lost 3, with 16 bases in between. CDR1 DFQATT and CDR2 SNEGSKA come from the germline V gene (reference sequence). The CDR3 here is CSARVPGGVYYNEQFF. The CDR3 DNA follows: TGCAGTGCTAGAGTCCCGGGGGGCGTCTACTACAATGAGCAGTTCTTC.

The V call is TRBV7-2, the J call TRBJ2-7; 7 nucleotides align to TRBD1. CDR1 is SGHTA and CDR2 is FQGNSA in the germline V gene. After removal of 5 bases from V and 5 bases from J, the junction contained 9 bases not matched to a gene. The CDR3 contains 14 residues. The CDR3 DNA reads TGTGCCAGCAGCCGACAGACAGGGTCACACGAGCAGTACGTC. Protein sequence: CASSRQTGSHEQYV.

This clonotype was observed a handful of times. CDR3 region: CATGPEGETQYF. In DNA form, the CDR3 reads TGCGCCACGGGCCCCGAGGGAGAGACCCAGTACTTC. The chain joins TRBV5-1 to TRBJ2-5, with D tentatively TRBD2 (5 bases). CDR3 length: 12 amino acids. Per germline, CDR1 SGHRS and CDR2 YFSETQ. Trimming shortened V by 9 bases and J by 4 bases, and 13 bases separated the two germline ends.

The V gene is TRBV30, the J gene TRBJ1-2; possible D gene TRBD1, 6 bases. The ends were cut back, 0 bases at V and 8 bases at J, with 16 bases in the middle. The V gene's germline CDR1 is GTSNPN and CDR2 SVGIG (reference sequence). This CDR3 has 14 amino acids. CDR3 sequence (DNA): TGTGCCTGGAGTGTACTTGGCAGGGGTGAAGGCTACACCTTC. This sequence encodes CAWSVLGRGEGYTF.

V gene TRBV12-3 or TRBV12-4 combines with J gene TRBJ1-2, with 8 bases lining up with TRBD1. CDR3 length: 16 residues. V shed 3 bases, J shed 0 bases, and the junction held 6 bases outside the gene matches. CDR3 region: CASSLRQGATNYGYTF. The CDR3 DNA reads TGTGCCAGCAGTTTGAGGCAGGGGGCCACTAACTATGGCTACACCTTC.

The chain employs TRBV7-3 and TRBJ2-1, with TRBD2 matching over 13 bases. This CDR3 is 17 amino acids long. Germline lookup yields CDR1 SGHTA and CDR2 FQGTGA. V lost 5 bases and J lost 8; bases outside the gene matches: 12. CDR3 region: CASSPTPLAGGYDEQFF. CDR3 DNA: TGTGCCAGCAGCCCCACCCCACTAGCGGGGGGGTACGATGAGCAGTTCTTC.

This clonotype was seen a handful of times. The gene calls are TRBV5-6 and TRBJ2-7; D ambiguous. There are 13 residues in the CDR3. The germline CDR1 and CDR2 sequences are SGHDT and YYEEEE. V was pared by 0 bases and J by 2 bases, with 6 bases between. The DNA of the CDR3 is TGTGCCAGCAGCTTGGAGAGCCCCTACGAGCAGTACGTC. Translated: CASSLESPYEQYV.

CDR3 sequence reads: CASRDSSYEQYV. The CDR3, as DNA: TGTGCCAGCAGGGACAGCTCCTACGAGCAGTACGTC. The chain combines TRBV6-1 with TRBJ2-7, with D perhaps matching TRBD1 (6 bases). The CDR3 length is 12 residues. Trimming removed 6 bases at V and 0 bases at J, with 6 bases between. The germline CDR1 and CDR2 sequences are MNHNS and SASEGT.

This clonotype was recorded a few times. The genes are TRBV5-1 and TRBJ1-1; D not certain. The CDR3 consists of 16 residues. Trimming removed 1 base at V and 2 bases at J, with 15 bases between. Germline values: CDR1 SGHRS, CDR2 YFSETQ. In DNA form, the CDR3 reads TGCGCCAGCAGCTTGAGGCACAACGAATATAACACTGAAGCTTTCTTT. It codes for CASSLRHNEYNTEAFF.

This clonotype has only a few counts. The CDR3 region is CASVAPGNTIYF. DNA of the CDR3: TGTGCCAGCGTGGCCCCTGGAAACACCATATATTTT. This sequence joins TRBV6-2 or TRBV6-3 and TRBJ1-3; no reliable D call. Deletions cut 8 bases from V and 2 bases from J, with 7 bases between. The germline V gene has CDR1 MNHEY and CDR2 SVGEGT. The CDR3 has 12 residues.